A single sample gave rise to the 29 T cell receptor beta chains below, sequenced in a study of T cells in Graves' hyperthyroidism and ophthalmopathy. It was RNA transcripts that yielded the amplified TCR beta CDR3 regions. TCR CDR3 regions were first amplified by RT-PCR with HTBI primers. TCRdb independently ran MiXCR on the multiplex PCR reads; one entry per CDR3 protein. The sample carries more than 75,000 distinct CDR3 sequences, roughly 56% recorded once. The material sequenced was blood. These receptors all come from a woman in her thirties or forties with Graves' hyperthyroidism.

As concerns this clonotype: Given a much more abundant clone one base away, this may be a read error. The V call is TRBV9, the J call TRBJ2-3; 8 nucleotides agree with TRBD2. Germline V gene sequence: CDR1 SGDLS, CDR2 YYNGEE. J gave up 3 bases and V 4 bases, and 4 bases lay outside the gene matches. This CDR3 is 14 amino acids long. The chain's CDR3 is CASSPRGGTDTQYF. The CDR3 DNA reads TGTGCCAGCAGCCCTCGGGGGGGAACAGATACGCAGTATTTT.

The chain joins TRBV29-1 to TRBJ1-3; no reliable D call. V lost 6 bases and J 4 bases, leaving 13 bases between the germline ends. Germline values: CDR1 SQVTM, CDR2 ANQGSEA. CDR3 length equals 13 residues. CDR3 loop: CSVLKGSGNTIYF. CDR3 nucleotide sequence: TGCAGCGTACTAAAGGGCTCAGGAAACACCATATATTTT. The full variable domain, in which reference TRBV29-1 and TRBJ1-3 provide the parts outside the CDR3, is SAVISQKPSRDICQRGTSLTIQCQVDSQVTMMFWYRQQPGQSLTLIATANQGSEATYESGFVIDKFPISRPNLTFSTLTVSNMSPEDSSIYLCSVLKGSGNTIYFGEGSWLTVV.

The sample holds many counts of this clonotype. This chain joins TRBV24-1 and TRBJ2-2; no firm D call. The length of the CDR3 is 15 residues. Germline CDR1 and CDR2: KGHDR and SFDVKD. The V end lost 4 bases, the J end lost 4 bases, and 12 bases lay between the germline ends. CDR3 loop: CATSDPNVATGELFF. CDR3 DNA sequence: TGTGCCACCAGTGACCCTAATGTGGCCACCGGGGAGCTGTTTTTT.

The CDR3: CSAKQGRGPETQYF. The CDR3 region has the DNA TGCAGTGCTAAGCAGGGCCGGGGACCCGAGACCCAGTACTTC. The chain joins TRBV20-1 to TRBJ2-5; D might be TRBD1 or TRBD2, each matching 5 bases. With 4 bases removed from V and 5 bases from J, the gap between germline ends came to 17 bases. The CDR3 length is 14 residues. The germline gives CDR1 DFQATT, CDR2 SNEGSKA (reference sequence).

To note about this clonotype: The conserved phenylalanine or tryptophan is not found at the CDR3 terminus, so this likely reflects a read error. The gene calls are TRBV2 and TRBJ2-3; 7 positions agree with TRBD1. This CDR3 is 13 amino acids long. CDR1 and CDR2 from the germline V gene are SNHLY and FYNNEI. Trimming took 6 bases from V and 3 from J; bases not matched to a gene: 3. CDR3 nucleotide sequence: TGTGCCAGCAGACTACAGGGGACAGATACGCAGTATTTA. Translation: CASRLQGTDTQYL.

This clonotype was seen ten or more times. The chain couples TRBV19 to TRBJ1-5; possibly TRBD1 for D (6 bases). There are 13 residues in the CDR3. Germline V gene data show CDR1 as LNHDA and CDR2 as SQIVND (reference sequence). Trimming removed 4 bases from V and 4 bases from J, with 8 bases in between. The CDR3 DNA reads as TGTGCCAGTAGTACAGGGACAAATCAGCCCCAGCATTTT. This translates into CASSTGTNQPQHF.

As concerns this clonotype: A read error may produce the germline difference seen at one junction end. The chain joins TRBV7-9 to TRBJ1-1; D perhaps matches TRBD1 (5 bases). Germline V gene lookup returns CDR1 SEHNR and CDR2 FQNEAQ (reference sequence). The CDR3 contains 15 residues. CDR3 sequence: CASSYQTGTNTEALF. CDR3 DNA sequence: TGTGCCAGCAGTTACCAGACCGGGACGAACACTGAAGCTTTATTT. Combining the CDR3 with reference TRBV7-9 and TRBJ1-1 gives the whole variable domain DTGVSQNPRHKITKRGQNVTFRCDPISEHNRLYWYRQTLGQGPEFLTYFQNEAQLEKSRLLSDRFSAERPKGSFSTLEIQRTEQGDSAMYLCASSYQTGTNTEALFGQGTRLTVV.

This clonotype was recorded at least ten times. The chain uses TRBV29-1 and TRBJ2-5; 9 bases are shared with TRBD1. Germline CDR1 and CDR2: SQVTM and ANQGSEA. There are 12 residues in the CDR3. V lost 7 bases, J lost 4 bases, and 4 bases stayed unmatched. Written as DNA, the CDR3 is TGCAGCGGGACAGGGGCGGGAGAGACCCAGTACTTC. Protein sequence: CSGTGAGETQYF. Looking up the rest from reference TRBV29-1 and TRBJ2-5 gives the full variable domain: SAVISQKPSRDICQRGTSLTIQCQVDSQVTMMFWYRQQPGQSLTLIATANQGSEATYESGFVIDKFPISRPNLTFSTLTVSNMSPEDSSIYLCSGTGAGETQYFGPGTRLLVL.

V is TRBV5-1 and J is TRBJ2-7; perhaps TRBD2 as D (6 bases). This CDR3 is built from 14 residues. V lost 1 base and J 2 bases, leaving 10 bases between the germline ends. Germline loops: CDR1 SGHRS, CDR2 YFSETQ. CDR3 nucleotides: TGCGCCAGCAGCTTGAGCCTAGCGACCTACGAGCAGTACTTC. As protein: CASSLSLATYEQYF.

This rearrangement joins TRBV2 to TRBJ2-7, with D tentatively TRBD1 (6 bases). V was cut by 5 bases and J by 7 bases, with 12 bases left in between. CDR1 is SNHLY, CDR2 FYNNEI, per germline. CDR3 length equals 12 residues. The CDR3 sequence is CASSSEGGEQYF. The DNA of the CDR3 is TGTGCCAGCAGTTCTGAAGGGGGTGAGCAGTACTTC.

This clonotype was counted ten times or more. The V call is TRBV20-1, the J call TRBJ1-2, with a tentative D call TRBD1 (5 bases). V was trimmed by 6 bases and J by 2 bases, leaving 10 bases between them. Germline V gene data show CDR1 as DFQATT and CDR2 as SNEGSKA (reference sequence). The CDR3 length is 12 residues. DNA for the CDR3: TGCAGTGCCCTTAAGGGGAACTATGGCTACACCTTC. Amino acid sequence: CSALKGNYGYTF.

This clonotype has only a few counts. The chain has TRBV20-1 and TRBJ2-7, with 13 bases identical to TRBD2. The CDR3 has 14 residues. V was clipped by 5 bases and J by 5 bases; unmatched bases: 6. Looked up from germline, CDR1 is DFQATT and CDR2 is SNEGSKA (reference sequence). The CDR3 sequence: CSAYGLAGADEQYF. CDR3 bases: TGCAGTGCTTACGGACTAGCGGGAGCTGACGAGCAGTACTTC.

J is TRBJ1-1 and V is TRBV7-9; TRBD1 agrees at 10 bases. The CDR3 is 16 residues long. The V and J ends lost 6 bases and 0 bases, in that order; junction bases with no gene match: 7. Germline CDR1 SEHNR, CDR2 FQNEAQ (reference sequence). The CDR3 spells CASSNGQGGVNTEAFF. The CDR3 DNA is TGTGCCAGCAGTAACGGACAGGGGGGGGTGAACACTGAAGCTTTCTTT.

The chain carries TRBV25-1 and TRBJ2-5; tentative D call: TRBD2 (6 bases). V was cut by 6 bases and J by 0 bases, with 11 bases left in between. This CDR3 has 14 amino acids. Looked up from germline, CDR1 is MGHDK and CDR2 is SYGVNS. CDR3 bases: TGTGCCAGCAGCGTAAGCGGGTACCAAGAGACCCAGTACTTC. Protein: CASSVSGYQETQYF. Full variable domain (remainder filled in from reference TRBV25-1 and TRBJ2-5): EADIYQTPRYLVIGTGKKITLECSQTMGHDKMYWYQQDPGMELHLIHYSYGVNSTEKGDLSSESTVSRIRTEHFPLTLESARPSHTSQYLCASSVSGYQETQYFGPGTRLLVL.

This clonotype was picked up many times. This chain joins TRBV20-1 and TRBJ2-7; 8 positions agree with TRBD2. V was clipped by 6 bases and J by 3 bases; unmatched bases: 13. The CDR3 sequence is 15 residues long. CDR1 DFQATT and CDR2 SNEGSKA come from the germline V gene (reference sequence). CDR3 nucleotides: TGCAGTGCCCGTCTACCGGGACTAGTGATCTACGAGCAGTACTTC. Translation: CSARLPGLVIYEQYF.

This clonotype was found once. A clone one base away is much larger, so this may be a read error. The V call is TRBV7-9, the J call TRBJ2-3; 9 bases match TRBD2. The CDR3 sequence is 16 residues long. The germline V gene has CDR1 SEHNR and CDR2 FQNEAQ (reference sequence). Unmatched junction bases numbered 9, after V lost 3 bases and J lost 5 bases. In DNA form, the CDR3 reads TGTGCCAGCAGCTTGAAACTAGCGGGCGGTAGAGATACGCAGTATTTT. Translated: CASSLKLAGGRDTQYF. The whole variable domain, remainder taken from reference TRBV7-9 and TRBJ2-3, is DTGVSQNPRHKITKRGQNVTFRCDPISEHNRLYWYRQTLGQGPEFLTYFQNEAQLEKSRLLSDRFSAERPKGSFSTLEIQRTEQGDSAMYLCASSLKLAGGRDTQYFGPGTRLTVL.

Concerning this clonotype itself: A much larger clone sits a single nucleotide away, making a read error possible. Without the conserved terminal phenylalanine or tryptophan, this CDR3 likely stems from a read error. The chain links TRBV10-2 to TRBJ2-3; TRBD2 matches at 8 bases. Looked up from germline, CDR1 is WSHSY and CDR2 is SAAADI. Trimming took 7 bases from V and 1 from J; bases not matched to a gene: 4. The length of the CDR3 is 14 residues. The CDR3 nucleotides are TGCGCCAGCATGGGACTAGGGCGCACAGATACGCAGTATCTT. This translates into CASMGLGRTDTQYL.

This clonotype came up a few times. CDR3 loop: CASSFTRGTYEQYF. The CDR3 bases are TGTGCCAGCAGCTTTACCCGGGGGACCTACGAGCAGTACTTC. The rearrangement uses TRBV7-2 and TRBJ2-7, with a possible D match to TRBD2 (6 bases). The germline V and J ends were trimmed by 3 bases and 2 bases, with 11 bases remaining between them. The CDR3 loop spans 14 amino acids. The germline V gene has CDR1 SGHTA and CDR2 FQGNSA.

V usage is TRBV15 and J usage is TRBJ2-7; tentatively, D is TRBD2 (5 bases). CDR3 length: 13 amino acids. V lost 5 bases, J lost 7 bases, and 15 bases lay in between. Germline CDR1 is LNHNV and CDR2 is YYDKDF (reference sequence). The CDR3 sequence: CATSQHPGEEQYF. The DNA of the CDR3 is TGTGCCACCAGCCAACATCCCGGGGAGGAGCAGTACTTC.

The V gene is TRBV6-6, the J gene TRBJ1-2; tentative D call: TRBD1 (5 bases). The ends were cut back, 7 bases at V and 9 bases at J, with 24 bases in the middle. CDR3 length: 15 residues. From germline, CDR1 is MNHNY and CDR2 SVGAGI (reference sequence). Here the CDR3 reads CASNKRQGGSFRYTF. CDR3 DNA sequence: TGTGCCAGCAACAAGCGGCAGGGAGGCTCCTTTCGCTACACCTTC.

The CDR3 loop is CSVHSFGQHYGYTF. For the CDR3, the DNA is TGCAGCGTTCATTCCTTCGGGCAGCACTATGGCTACACCTTC. The V call is TRBV29-1, the J call TRBJ1-2; D remains unclear. This CDR3 comprises 14 residues. Trimming shortened V by 5 bases and J by 3 bases, and 16 bases separated the two germline ends. CDR1 SQVTM and CDR2 ANQGSEA come from the germline V gene.

This clonotype was seen many times. This chain joins TRBV12-3 or TRBV12-4 and TRBJ1-1, with D uncertain. Trimming took off 7 bases at V and 0 bases at J, with 9 bases between the two ends. This CDR3 contains 13 residues. CDR3 region: CASTPRVNTEAFF. The CDR3 DNA is TGTGCCAGCACCCCACGAGTGAACACTGAAGCTTTCTTT.

This clonotype has ten or more counts. This rearrangement joins TRBV24-1 to TRBJ2-7; D is perhaps TRBD1 (5 bases). Trimming took 6 bases from V and 5 from J, leaving 13 bases between them. Germline V gene lookup returns CDR1 KGHDR and CDR2 SFDVKD. CDR3 length equals 13 residues. CDR3: CATSSYRHDEQYF. The DNA for the CDR3 is TGTGCCACCAGTTCTTACAGGCACGACGAGCAGTACTTC.

Notes on this clonotype: A much larger clonotype is one base distant, so this may be a read error. The chain carries TRBV6-1 and TRBJ1-1, with D hard to call. This CDR3 has 13 residues. Germline V gene sequence: CDR1 MNHNS, CDR2 SASEGT. This CDR3 is CAGRTRMNTEAFF. The CDR3 DNA sequence: TGTGCCGGCAGGACGAGAATGAACACTGAAGCTTTCTTT.

DNA of the CDR3: TGTGCCAGCAGCTTCAAGGCGGGATTGAACACCGGGGAGCTGTTTTTT. Its translation: CASSFKAGLNTGELFF. This sequence joins TRBV7-8 and TRBJ2-2; a weak D match, TRBD2 (6 bases). V gave up 3 bases and J gave up 1 base, with 12 bases separating them. The germline V gene encodes CDR1 SGHVS and CDR2 FQNEAQ. The CDR3 consists of 16 residues.

This clonotype was detected many times. The chain employs TRBV7-6 and TRBJ1-2; D not certain. CDR1 SGHVS and CDR2 FNYEAQ come from the germline V gene. This CDR3 is 13 amino acids long. Trimming left V 5 bases short and J 8 bases short, with 15 bases between. CDR3 nucleotide sequence: TGTGCCAGCAGCGGAGGAGGCGGAGGAGGCTACACCTTC. It is translated as CASSGGGGGGYTF.

The V and J genes are TRBV19 and TRBJ2-2, with a weak D call TRBD2 (6 bases). CDR1 is LNHDA and CDR2 is SQIVND in the germline V gene (reference sequence). V was shortened by 6 bases and J by 4 bases, with 12 bases between the two germline ends. CDR3 length: 14 amino acids. The CDR3 here is CASRGTGGTGELFF. CDR3 bases: TGTGCCAGTAGAGGGACCGGGGGCACCGGGGAGCTGTTTTTT.

This rearrangement joins TRBV7-9 to TRBJ1-2; D not resolved. CDR1 and CDR2 (germline): SEHNR, FQNEAQ (reference sequence). V lost 5 bases, J lost 0 bases, and 10 bases lay in between. CDR3 length: 14 amino acids. CDR3 sequence (DNA): TGTGCCAGCAGCCCTGACGGAGCTAACTATGGCTACACCTTC. Encoded protein: CASSPDGANYGYTF.

This clonotype was counted at least ten times. The chain couples TRBV19 to TRBJ1-2; no definite D call. Germline lookup yields CDR1 LNHDA and CDR2 SQIVND (reference sequence). V lost 7 bases, J lost 4 bases, and 16 bases lay in between. The CDR3 has 14 amino acids. CDR3 protein: CASNAVDGSYGYTF. The DNA of the CDR3 is TGTGCCAGTAATGCCGTGGACGGGAGCTATGGCTACACCTTC. The full variable domain, completed using reference TRBV19 and TRBJ1-2, is DGGITQSPKYLFRKEGQNVTLSCEQNLNHDAMYWYRQDPGQGLRLIYYSQIVNDFQKGDIAEGYSVSREKKESFPLTVTSAQKNPTAFYLCASNAVDGSYGYTFGSGTRLTVV.